Below are 27 T cell receptor beta chains sequenced from a single sample in a study of CDR3 diversity in severe acne. Each CDR3 protein is one row after TCRdb ran MiXCR on the PCR reads. The sample has about 93,000 distinct CDR3 sequences, roughly 52% seen once. The sample consisted of blood. Receptors were obtained from a male donor in good health, serving as a control.

This clonotype showed up many times. V gene TRBV5-1 combines with J gene TRBJ1-2; possible D gene TRBD1, 6 bases. Trimming left V 2 bases short and J 6 bases short, with 8 bases between. Germline CDR1 is SGHRS and CDR2 is YFSETQ. This CDR3 has 12 amino acids. The CDR3 region has the DNA TGCGCCAGCAGCTTACAGGGTAATGGCTACACCTTC. Translation gives CASSLQGNGYTF.

Remarks on this clonotype: A read error is possible here, since a much larger clone lies one base away. The CDR3 here is CASSPGRLRNTEAFF. CDR3 nucleotides: TGTGCCAGCAGCCCAGGGAGACTCCGGAACACTGAAGCTTTCTTT. The chain couples TRBV6-6 to TRBJ1-1; D perhaps matches TRBD1 (5 bases). V lost 6 bases to trimming and J lost 1 base, with 15 bases between them. The CDR3 totals 15 residues. From germline, CDR1 is MNHNY and CDR2 SVGAGI (reference sequence).

The chain employs TRBV6-4 and TRBJ2-3; 7 bases fit TRBD2. Germline CDR1 is MRHNA and CDR2 is SNTAGT. The CDR3 consists of 17 residues. J was trimmed by 6 bases and V by 4 bases; bases with no gene match: 16. The CDR3 DNA reads as TGTGCCAGCAGTGTCGGCGGGGGTAGCTCGAGCGGGGATACGCAGTATTTT. Its translation: CASSVGGGSSSGDTQYF.

This chain uses TRBV6-5 with TRBJ2-7; 7 nucleotides agree with TRBD1. After removal of 7 bases from V and 6 bases from J, the junction contained 12 bases not matched to a gene. The CDR3 is 14 amino acids. The germline V gene encodes CDR1 MNHEY and CDR2 SVGAGI. The CDR3 DNA sequence: TGTGCCAGCAAGGCGAGGGGGCAGACGGGCGAGCAGTACTTC. This sequence encodes CASKARGQTGEQYF.

The V and J genes are TRBV5-1 and TRBJ2-7, with D tentatively TRBD1 (8 bases). This CDR3 is built from 12 residues. Germline V gene data show CDR1 as SGHRS and CDR2 as YFSETQ. Trimming removed 7 bases at V and 5 bases at J, with 13 bases between. CDR3 in amino acids: CASGTGGDEQYF. The CDR3 bases are TGCGCCAGCGGAACAGGGGGGGACGAGCAGTACTTC.

This clonotype is judged medium-sized. The chain employs TRBV6-4 and TRBJ2-3; 8 bases match TRBD2. Unmatched junction bases numbered 2, after V lost 9 bases and J lost 0 bases. Germline V gene lookup returns CDR1 MRHNA and CDR2 SNTAGT. The CDR3 covers 13 residues. The CDR3 sequence: CASSSGSTDTQYF. The CDR3 nucleotides read TGTGCCAGTTCTAGCGGGAGCACAGATACGCAGTATTTT.

This clonotype has at least ten counts. This chain links TRBV5-4 with TRBJ2-1; TRBD2 matches at 12 bases. The length of the CDR3 is 14 residues. Trimming removed 4 bases from V and 9 bases from J; junction bases left unmatched: 5. Germline CDR1 and CDR2: SGHNT and YYREEE (reference sequence). This CDR3 is CASSLTSGSGEQFF. In nucleotides, the CDR3 is TGTGCCAGCAGCCTGACTAGCGGGAGCGGTGAGCAGTTCTTC.

Comment on this clonotype: The junction and the germline gene differ at one end; a read error may be behind it. The chain is built from TRBV20-1 and TRBJ2-1, with 15 nucleotides matching TRBD2. The CDR3 sequence is 15 residues long. Per the germline V gene, CDR1 is DFQATT and CDR2 is SNEGSKA (reference sequence). CDR3 sequence reads: CSAFSGTSGGNGQFF. The CDR3 nucleotides are TGCAGTGCCTTCTCCGGGACTAGCGGGGGGAATGGGCAGTTCTTC.

Note on this clonotype: A much larger clone lies a single base off, so this may be a read error. The chain combines TRBV11-2 with TRBJ2-3, with a weak D call TRBD1 (5 bases). CDR3 length equals 16 residues. The germline V gene encodes CDR1 SGHAT and CDR2 FQNNGV. The CDR3 sequence: CTSSSWATDSTDTQYF. The CDR3 coding sequence is TGTACCAGCAGCTCCTGGGCGACAGATAGCACAGATACGCAGTATTTT.

Turning to this clonotype: A single base separates this from a much larger clone, so it may be a read error. This chain links TRBV25-1 with TRBJ2-2; 8 nucleotides match TRBD2. The V gene's germline CDR1 is MGHDK and CDR2 SYGVNS. Losses at the gene ends were 11 bases for V and 3 bases for J; bases not matched to a gene: 11. There are 15 residues in the CDR3. CDR3 region: CAGRGGHLYTGELFF. CDR3 bases: TGTGCCGGCCGGGGGGGACACTTATACACCGGGGAGCTGTTTTTT.

This clonotype was seen a few times. The chain combines TRBV29-1 with TRBJ2-2; D may be TRBD1 (5 bases). Germline V gives CDR1 SQVTM, CDR2 ANQGSEA. The CDR3 is 11 amino acids. Trimming took 7 bases from V and 3 from J, leaving 6 bases between them. Here the CDR3 DNA reads TGCAGCGCCAGGGACACCGGGGAGCTGTTTTTT. Translating gives CSARDTGELFF.

This clonotype appeared many times. The chain couples TRBV19 to TRBJ1-1; no firm D call. V lost 1 base to trimming and J lost 1 base, with 7 bases between them. Germline assignment: CDR1 LNHDA and CDR2 SQIVND (reference sequence). The CDR3 is 14 residues long. In DNA, the CDR3 is TGTGCCAGTAGTATAGTCCCTGAGAACACTGAAGCTTTCTTT. This encodes CASSIVPENTEAFF.

This rearrangement joins TRBV12-3 or TRBV12-4 to TRBJ2-3; no reliable D call. Trimming cost V 7 bases and J 6 bases, with 14 bases left between them. This CDR3 is 13 amino acids long. The chain's CDR3 is CASTRPSFDTQYF. The CDR3 coding sequence is TGTGCCAGCACCCGGCCCAGTTTTGATACGCAGTATTTT.

Comments on this clonotype: Its ends do not fully match the called genes, so a read error is possible. The CDR3 bases are TGTACCAGCAGCCGTACGGCGAACACTGAAGCTTTCTTT. Protein product: CTSSRTANTEAFF. V and J are TRBV7-6 and TRBJ1-1, with D unclear. The germline CDR1 and CDR2 sequences are SGHVS and FNYEAQ. The CDR3 has 13 residues.

The gene calls are TRBV28 and TRBJ1-1, with 9 nucleotides matching TRBD1. This CDR3 is 14 amino acids long. Germline lookup yields CDR1 MDHEN and CDR2 SYDVKM. V lost 3 bases to trimming and J lost 4 bases; unmatched junction nucleotides: 3. CDR3 in amino acids: CASSFEQGATEAFF. The CDR3 coding sequence is TGTGCCAGCAGTTTCGAACAGGGGGCCACTGAAGCTTTCTTT.

V usage is TRBV5-6 and J usage is TRBJ2-3, with 9 bases aligning to TRBD1. The CDR3 runs 13 residues. Germline V CDR1 and CDR2: SGHDT, YYEEEE. The junction had 11 bases not matched to a gene; V was cut back by 7 bases and J by 11 bases. The chain's CDR3 is CASSQGARGEQYF. The CDR3 DNA is TGTGCCAGCTCACAGGGGGCGCGGGGCGAGCAGTATTTT.

This clonotype was seen a few times. The chain is built from TRBV5-5 and TRBJ1-1, with 12 bases that match TRBD1. V was pared by 3 bases and J by 5 bases, with 5 bases of the junction left unmatched. The CDR3 extends over 15 amino acids. Per germline, CDR1 SGHKS and CDR2 YYEKEE (reference sequence). The CDR3 sequence is CASSSGQGARTEAFF. The CDR3 DNA is TGTGCCAGCAGCTCGGGACAGGGGGCGAGGACTGAAGCTTTCTTT.

The V and J genes are TRBV2 and TRBJ1-5; D is unclear. The CDR3 has 16 residues. CDR1 SNHLY and CDR2 FYNNEI come from the germline V gene. Trimming shortened V by 1 base and J by 2 bases, and 12 bases separated the two germline ends. The CDR3 bases are TGTGCCAGCAGTGAAGGGACCCTAACCCGCAATCAGCCCCAGCATTTT. Amino acids: CASSEGTLTRNQPQHF.

In its sample, this clonotype was seen once. This chain connects TRBV28 to TRBJ2-7, with D perhaps TRBD2 (5 bases). This CDR3 has 16 residues. CDR1 MDHEN and CDR2 SYDVKM come from the germline V gene. Trimming stripped 2 bases from V and 1 base from J, with 15 bases between. CDR3 sequence reads: CASSLNNWTPSYEQYF. The CDR3 region has the DNA TGTGCCAGCAGTTTAAATAATTGGACTCCTTCCTACGAGCAGTACTTC.

This clonotype appeared many times. The chain has TRBV25-1 and TRBJ2-5, with D perhaps matching TRBD1 (5 bases). Germline assignment: CDR1 MGHDK and CDR2 SYGVNS. The CDR3 has 15 residues. V gave up 2 bases and J gave up 0 bases, with 10 bases separating them. The CDR3 nucleotides read TGTGCCAGCAGTGAAGGGGCGGCGAACCAAGAGACCCAGTACTTC. Protein sequence: CASSEGAANQETQYF.

In this sample, this clonotype turned up a few times. The chain combines TRBV7-8 with TRBJ2-6; unclear D gene. V lost 7 bases to trimming and J lost 0 bases, with 13 bases between them. Germline assignment: CDR1 SGHVS and CDR2 FQNEAQ. The CDR3 sequence is 16 residues long. CDR3 coding DNA: TGTGCCAGCAACCCCAGCAGAACCTCTGGGGCCAACGTCCTGACTTTC. This gives the protein CASNPSRTSGANVLTF.

This clonotype has only a few counts. The V gene is TRBV7-9, the J gene TRBJ2-3; weak D call: TRBD2 (7 bases). The CDR3 runs to 15 residues. CDR1 and CDR2 from the germline V gene are SEHNR and FQNEAQ (reference sequence). V was pared by 3 bases and J by 4 bases, with 14 bases between. CDR3 protein: CASSFGGPRADTQYF. For the CDR3, the DNA is TGTGCCAGCAGCTTCGGGGGGCCCAGAGCAGATACGCAGTATTTT.

In this sample, this clonotype turned up many times. The V and J genes are TRBV6-1 and TRBJ2-6; D gene ambiguous. V lost 2 bases, J lost 0 bases, and 5 bases lay in between. The germline V gene has CDR1 MNHNS and CDR2 SASEGT. The CDR3 has 15 residues. CDR3 protein: CASSESSSGANVLTF. The CDR3, as DNA: TGTGCCAGCAGTGAATCGAGCTCTGGGGCCAACGTCCTGACTTTC.

This clonotype was found many times. This rearrangement joins TRBV7-9 to TRBJ1-5; no definite D call. This CDR3 comprises 13 residues. Trimming stripped 1 base from V and 7 bases from J, with 8 bases between. CDR1 and CDR2 (germline): SEHNR, FQNEAQ (reference sequence). The CDR3 sequence is CASSLGLSQPQHF. In nucleotides, the CDR3 is TGTGCCAGCAGCTTAGGACTATCCCAGCCCCAGCATTTT.

The rearrangement uses TRBV24-1 and TRBJ1-5, with 8 nucleotides matching TRBD1. Germline trimming cut 2 bases from V and 14 bases from J; bases unmatched to any gene: 13. The CDR3 runs 15 residues. Germline CDR1 is KGHDR and CDR2 is SFDVKD. CDR3 residues: CATSDSRQGADNEHF. In nucleotides, the CDR3 is TGTGCCACCAGTGATTCCAGGCAGGGGGCGGACAATGAGCATTTT.

The chain recombines TRBV12-3 or TRBV12-4 with TRBJ2-1, with TRBD2 as a possible D gene (6 bases). V lost 5 bases and J lost 9, with 17 bases in between. The length of the CDR3 is 14 residues. CDR3 protein: CASSDSSGTAEQFF. In DNA form, the CDR3 reads TGTGCCAGCAGTGATAGCTCCGGGACTGCTGAGCAGTTCTTC.

The chain has TRBV2 and TRBJ2-3, with D perhaps TRBD2 (6 bases). Germline CDR1 is SNHLY and CDR2 is FYNNEI. Trimming stripped 7 bases from V and 4 bases from J, with 15 bases between. This CDR3 spans 14 amino acids. CDR3 DNA sequence: TGTGCCAGCAAGGTCGGGAGAGGAGCAGATACGCAGTATTTT. This gives the protein CASKVGRGADTQYF.